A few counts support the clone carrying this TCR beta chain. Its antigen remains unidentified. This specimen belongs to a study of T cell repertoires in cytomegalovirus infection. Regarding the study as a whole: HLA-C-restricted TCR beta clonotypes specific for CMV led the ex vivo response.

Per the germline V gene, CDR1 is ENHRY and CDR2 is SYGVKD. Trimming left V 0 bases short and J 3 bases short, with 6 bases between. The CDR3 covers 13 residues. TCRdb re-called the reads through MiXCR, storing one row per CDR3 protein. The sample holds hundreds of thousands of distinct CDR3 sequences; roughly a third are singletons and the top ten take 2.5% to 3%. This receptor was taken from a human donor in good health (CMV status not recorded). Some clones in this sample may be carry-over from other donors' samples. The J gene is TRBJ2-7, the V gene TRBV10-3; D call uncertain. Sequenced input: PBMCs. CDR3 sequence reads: CAISESGFYEQYF. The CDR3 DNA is TGTGCCATCAGTGAGTCGGGTTTCTACGAGCAGTACTTC.